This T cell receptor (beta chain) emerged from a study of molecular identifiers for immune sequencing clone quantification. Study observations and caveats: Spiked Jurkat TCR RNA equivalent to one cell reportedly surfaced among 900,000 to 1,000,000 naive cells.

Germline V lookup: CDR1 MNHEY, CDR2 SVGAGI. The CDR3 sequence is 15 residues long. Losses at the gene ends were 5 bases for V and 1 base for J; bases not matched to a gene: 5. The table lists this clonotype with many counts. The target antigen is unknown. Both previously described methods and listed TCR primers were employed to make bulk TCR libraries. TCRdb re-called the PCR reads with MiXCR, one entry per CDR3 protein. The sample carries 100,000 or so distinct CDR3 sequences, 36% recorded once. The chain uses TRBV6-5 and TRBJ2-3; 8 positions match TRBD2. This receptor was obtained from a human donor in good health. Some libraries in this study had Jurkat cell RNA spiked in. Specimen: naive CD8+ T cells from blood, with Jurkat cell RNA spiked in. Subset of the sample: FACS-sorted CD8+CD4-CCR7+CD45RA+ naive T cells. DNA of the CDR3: TGTGCCAGCAGTCCTGCGACTAGCGGCACAGATACGCAGTATTTT. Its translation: CASSPATSGTDTQYF.